Listed here are 19 T cell receptor beta chains from one sample, sequenced in a study of control samples from healthy donors and cancer patients (dated by TCRdb to 2018 to 2021). Library preparation used the immunoSEQ multiplex PCR assay. What TCRdb holds here is the immuneACCESS table cut down to in-frame rearrangements. Part of the clones is not present; checked against another copy, under half of the missing clones reflect an unresolved V gene, and the others are unexplained. The sample contains over 110,000 clones, over 85% of them found a single time. Of the sample, 10% to 12% is held by the ten largest clones. Sequenced material: blood. The source is a man aged 30 to 39 in good health.

J is TRBJ2-1 and V is TRBV30, with D uncertain. V was clipped by 4 bases and J by 5 bases, with 9 bases between them. The V gene's germline CDR1 is GTSNPN and CDR2 SVGIG (reference sequence). The CDR3 length is 12 residues. The CDR3 DNA reads as TGTGCCTGGAATTTTGTCAACAATGAGCAGTTCTTC. Its translation is CAWNFVNNEQFF.

The CDR3 is CASNEYTGLHQPQHF. The CDR3 bases are TGTGCCAGCAACGAATATACAGGGTTACATCAGCCCCAGCATTTT. J is TRBJ1-5 and V is TRBV11-2, with D perhaps matching TRBD1 (6 bases). Trimming took 7 bases from V and 5 from J, leaving 18 bases between them. The CDR3 runs 15 residues. CDR1 and CDR2 from the germline V gene are SGHAT and FQNNGV.

This clone has only a few counts. This chain links TRBV18 with TRBJ2-1; unclear D gene. The CDR3 sequence is 12 residues long. Germline CDR1 and CDR2: KGHSH and LQKENI. V was shortened by 4 bases and J by 5 bases, with 6 bases between the two germline ends. The DNA of the CDR3 is TGTGCCAGCTCACGGGATGACAATGAGCAGTTCTTC. Protein: CASSRDDNEQFF.

Concerning this clone itself: Other DNA sequences in this specimen translate into the identical CDR3. This chain joins TRBV7-2 and TRBJ2-3; D uncertain. CDR1 is SGHTA and CDR2 is FQGNSA in the germline V gene. The length of the CDR3 is 13 residues. Trimming removed 1 base from V and 2 bases from J, with 4 bases in between. Here the CDR3 DNA reads TGTGCCAGCAGCTTAGGACCCACAGATACGCAGTATTTT. Amino acid sequence: CASSLGPTDTQYF.

V usage is TRBV18 and J usage is TRBJ1-2; D might be TRBD1 (5 bases). In germline, CDR1 is KGHSH, CDR2 LQKENI. The CDR3 sequence is 14 residues long. Trimming pared 2 bases from V and 4 bases from J, leaving 11 bases between. CDR3 residues: CASSPLGRVYGYTF. The CDR3 nucleotides read TGTGCCAGCTCACCATTGGGCAGGGTCTATGGCTACACCTTC.

The genes are TRBV5-4 and TRBJ2-5; the match to TRBD1 covers 8 bases. V lost 3 bases, J lost 5 bases, and 6 bases stayed unmatched. From germline, CDR1 is SGHNT and CDR2 YYREEE (reference sequence). The CDR3 sequence is 14 residues long. The CDR3 sequence is CASSSGQGPETQYF. CDR3 bases: TGTGCCAGCAGCTCCGGACAGGGCCCCGAGACCCAGTACTTC.

The chain links TRBV7-9 to TRBJ1-3; perhaps TRBD1 as D (6 bases). Germline values: CDR1 SEHNR, CDR2 FQNEAQ (reference sequence). Trimming shortened V by 1 base and J by 2 bases, and 12 bases separated the two germline ends. The CDR3 length is 16 residues. CDR3 in amino acids: CASSLEGGRTGNTIYF. CDR3 coding DNA: TGTGCCAGCAGCTTAGAGGGGGGAAGGACTGGAAACACCATATATTTT.

This chain connects TRBV19 to TRBJ2-1, with 7 bases fitting TRBD2. CDR3 length equals 16 residues. V trimming: 4 bases; J trimming: 4 bases; junction bases outside the gene matches: 10. The V gene's germline CDR1 is LNHDA and CDR2 SQIVND (reference sequence). CDR3 amino acids: CASSSPRAGEYNEQFF. The CDR3 nucleotides read TGTGCCAGTAGTAGCCCCAGGGCGGGAGAATACAATGAGCAGTTCTTC.

The rearrangement links TRBV3-1 (or the pseudogene TRBV3-2) to TRBJ1-1, with D maybe TRBD1 (5 bases). The CDR3 totals 15 residues. Per germline, CDR1 LGHDT and CDR2 YNNKEL (reference sequence). V was cut by 3 bases and J by 0 bases, with 11 bases left in between. CDR3 DNA: TGTGCCAGCAGCCATTGGGGCCCCCTGAACACTGAAGCTTTCTTT. Translating gives CASSHWGPLNTEAFF.

The CDR3 sequence: CASSLVWNTGELFF. As DNA, the CDR3 is TGTGCCAGCAGCTTGGTGTGGAACACCGGGGAGCTGTTTTTT. The chain joins TRBV5-8 to TRBJ2-2; D not certain. This CDR3 has 14 amino acids. V lost 0 bases, J lost 1 base, and 4 bases lay in between. Germline V lookup: CDR1 SGHTS, CDR2 YDEGEE.

The CDR3 DNA reads as TGTGCCAGCAGTCCCCGCAATCAGCCCCAGCATTTT. This codes for CASSPRNQPQHF. The chain carries TRBV28 and TRBJ1-5; D uncertain. Germline V lookup: CDR1 MDHEN, CDR2 SYDVKM. The CDR3 is made up of 12 amino acids. The V end lost 5 bases, the J end lost 2 bases, and 4 bases lay between the germline ends. Variable domain in full (rest from reference TRBV28 and TRBJ1-5): DVKVTQSSRYLVKRTGEKVFLECVQDMDHENMFWYRQDPGLGLRLIYFSYDVKMKEKGDIPEGYSVSREKKERFSLILESASTNQTSMYLCASSPRNQPQHFGDGTRLSIL.

V usage is TRBV15 and J usage is TRBJ2-6, with no clear D. Trimming cost V 0 bases and J 1 base, with 7 bases left between them. CDR3 length: 16 residues. The germline V gene has CDR1 LNHNV and CDR2 YYDKDF (reference sequence). The CDR3 loop reads CATSRDVGSGANVLTF. In DNA, the CDR3 is TGTGCCACCAGCAGAGATGTAGGTTCTGGGGCCAACGTCCTGACTTTC.

This rearrangement joins TRBV7-9 to TRBJ2-3, with 7 bases aligning to TRBD2. Trimming cost V 5 bases and J 3 bases; bases outside gene matches: 5. The CDR3 covers 14 residues. Germline V gene sequence: CDR1 SEHNR, CDR2 FQNEAQ (reference sequence). CDR3 sequence: CASSLSGRTDTQYF. DNA of the CDR3: TGTGCCAGCAGCCTCTCCGGGAGGACAGATACGCAGTATTTT.

The genes are TRBV10-3 and TRBJ1-2; D unresolved. V was shortened by 4 bases and J by 4 bases, with 10 bases between the two germline ends. The CDR3 is 13 residues long. Looked up from germline, CDR1 is ENHRY and CDR2 is SYGVKD. The CDR3 bases are TGTGCCATCAGTGTTGAGAATCTCTATGGCTACACCTTC. Encoded protein: CAISVENLYGYTF.

The chain employs TRBV6-4 and TRBJ1-1; TRBD1 aligns across 10 bases. Germline assignment: CDR1 MRHNA and CDR2 SNTAGT. The CDR3 length is 16 residues. The V gene end was trimmed by 2 bases and the J gene end by 3 bases; junction bases not matched to a gene: 6. This CDR3 is CASSDGGGQGHTEAFF. The CDR3 bases are TGTGCCAGCAGTGACGGGGGGGGACAGGGGCACACTGAAGCTTTCTTT.

The chain recombines TRBV7-9 with TRBJ2-1, with 14 positions matching TRBD2. Germline CDR1 is SEHNR and CDR2 is FQNEAQ (reference sequence). Trimming removed 4 bases from V and 5 bases from J; junction bases left unmatched: 4. The CDR3 has 16 amino acids. In DNA, the CDR3 is TGTGCCAGCAGCTCTAGGACTAGCGGGAGGAACAATGAGCAGTTCTTC. This gives the protein CASSSRTSGRNNEQFF.

This chain uses TRBV6-5 with TRBJ2-7, with D possibly called TRBD1 or TRBD2 (6 bases each). The CDR3 contains 15 residues. CDR1 MNHEY and CDR2 SVGAGI come from the germline V gene. V dropped 6 bases and J dropped 2 bases, with 17 bases sitting between them. The CDR3 sequence is CASRAQGTPTYEQYF. The DNA of the CDR3 is TGTGCCAGCAGGGCCCAGGGGACTCCGACCTACGAGCAGTACTTC.

This sequence joins TRBV7-2 and TRBJ2-7; TRBD1 matches 9 bases. CDR1 is SGHTA, CDR2 FQGNSA, per germline. The V gene end was trimmed by 3 bases and the J gene end by 3 bases; junction bases not matched to a gene: 6. CDR3 length: 15 residues. The CDR3: CASSLYDRGGYEQYF. The CDR3, as DNA: TGTGCCAGCAGCTTGTACGACAGGGGGGGCTACGAGCAGTACTTC.

The chain joins TRBV23-1 to TRBJ1-2; tentative D call: TRBD1 (5 bases). TRBV23-1 has ORF status, its function being uncertain. Trimming stripped 4 bases from V and 4 bases from J, with 10 bases between. The CDR3 covers 13 residues. For the CDR3, the DNA is TGCGCCAGCAGTCGTCGGGACCTCTATGGCTACACCTTC. Translation: CASSRRDLYGYTF.